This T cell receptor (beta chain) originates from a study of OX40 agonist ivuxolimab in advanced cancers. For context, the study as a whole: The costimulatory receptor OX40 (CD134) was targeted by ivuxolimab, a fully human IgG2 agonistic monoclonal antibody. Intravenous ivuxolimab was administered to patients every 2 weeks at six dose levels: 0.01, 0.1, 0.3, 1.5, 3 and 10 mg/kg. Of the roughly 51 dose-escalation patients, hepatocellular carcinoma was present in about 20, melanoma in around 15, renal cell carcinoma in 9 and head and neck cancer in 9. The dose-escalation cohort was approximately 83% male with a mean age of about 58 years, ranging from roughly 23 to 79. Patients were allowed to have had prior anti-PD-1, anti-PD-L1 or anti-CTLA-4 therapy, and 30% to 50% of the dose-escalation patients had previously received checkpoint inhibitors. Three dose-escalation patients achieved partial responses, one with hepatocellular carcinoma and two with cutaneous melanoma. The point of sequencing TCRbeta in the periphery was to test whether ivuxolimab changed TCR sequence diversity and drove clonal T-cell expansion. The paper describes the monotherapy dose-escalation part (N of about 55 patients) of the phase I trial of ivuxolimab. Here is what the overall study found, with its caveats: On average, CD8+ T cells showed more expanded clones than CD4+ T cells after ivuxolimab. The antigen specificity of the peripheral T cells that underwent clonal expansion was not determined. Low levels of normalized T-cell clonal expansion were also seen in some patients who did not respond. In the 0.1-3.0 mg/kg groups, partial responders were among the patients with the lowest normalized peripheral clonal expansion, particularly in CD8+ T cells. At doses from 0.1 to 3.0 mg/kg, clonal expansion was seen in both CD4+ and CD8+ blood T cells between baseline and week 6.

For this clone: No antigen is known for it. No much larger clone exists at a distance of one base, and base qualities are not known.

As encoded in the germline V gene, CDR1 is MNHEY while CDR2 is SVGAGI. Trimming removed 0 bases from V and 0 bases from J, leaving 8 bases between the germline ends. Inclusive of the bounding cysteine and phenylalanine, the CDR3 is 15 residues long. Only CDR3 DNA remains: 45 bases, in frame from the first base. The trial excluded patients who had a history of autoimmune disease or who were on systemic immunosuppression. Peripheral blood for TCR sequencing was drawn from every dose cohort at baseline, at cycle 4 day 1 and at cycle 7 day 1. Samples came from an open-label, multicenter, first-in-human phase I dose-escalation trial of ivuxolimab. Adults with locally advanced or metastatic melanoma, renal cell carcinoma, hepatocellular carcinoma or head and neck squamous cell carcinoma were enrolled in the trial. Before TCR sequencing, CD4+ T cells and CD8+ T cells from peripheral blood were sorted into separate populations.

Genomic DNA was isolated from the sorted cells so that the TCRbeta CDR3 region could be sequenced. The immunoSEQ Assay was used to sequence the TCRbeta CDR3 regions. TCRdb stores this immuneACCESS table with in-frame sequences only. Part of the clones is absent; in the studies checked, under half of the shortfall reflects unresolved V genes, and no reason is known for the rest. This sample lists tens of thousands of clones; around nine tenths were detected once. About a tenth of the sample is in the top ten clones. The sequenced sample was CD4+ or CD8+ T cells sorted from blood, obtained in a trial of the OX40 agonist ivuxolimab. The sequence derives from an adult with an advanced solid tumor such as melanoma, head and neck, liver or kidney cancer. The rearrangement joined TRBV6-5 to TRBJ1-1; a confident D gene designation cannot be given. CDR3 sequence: CASSYSRSLNTEAFF. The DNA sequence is TGTGCCAGCAGTTACTCGAGATCATTGAACACTGAAGCTTTCTTT.